This TCR beta chain was observed in a study of identical twins. Study-level findings and limits: Those out-of-frame alpha sequences shared by twins showed an excess of low generation probability. Models predicted too little out-of-frame TCR alpha sharing in monozygotic twins. In cord blood, abundant beta clonotypes had fewer insertions; memory showed no trend.

Comments on this clonotype: The antigen remains undetermined.

Template switching created a universal primer site, and the cDNA included unique molecular identifiers. TCRdb used MiXCR to reprocess the 5' RACE reads, holding one entry per CDR3 protein. The sample lists 240,000 or so distinct CDR3 sequences; roughly a tenth were seen once. The V gene's germline CDR1 is LGHNA and CDR2 YNFKEQ. This CDR3 is built from 17 residues. V lost 4 bases to trimming and J lost 7 bases; unmatched junction nucleotides: 9. Input material: memory T cells sorted from blood. The sequence was collected from a man aged 45-60 years in good health. The V and J genes are TRBV4-2 and TRBJ2-4, with 14 nucleotides matching TRBD2. Written as DNA, the CDR3 is TGTGCCAGCAGCCCCACAAAGGGACTAGCGGGAGAGAACATTCAGTACTTC. Protein: CASSPTKGLAGENIQYF.